This T cell receptor (beta chain) was profiled in a study of blood T cell repertoires in COVID-19. Across the whole study: Researchers got acute and convalescent COVID-19 samples from the United States, Italy and Spain. From T cells, B-cell-depleted T cells, or PBMCs came the material, which was cDNA or gDNA.

As processed by the authors: Counts of nucleated cells, estimated from reference gene primer amplification, were obtained. Clones were read by immunoSEQ multiplex PCR, and TCRdb kept only the in-frame ones, dropping some. Clone size and V and J calls were adopted from that table, with D and trimming inferred from the DNA. Of around 170,000 clones listed, about 81% are singletons. The germline gives CDR1 SEHNR, CDR2 FQNEAQ (reference sequence). The CDR3 loop spans 14 amino acids. Losses at the gene ends were 5 bases for V and 7 bases for J; bases not matched to a gene: 6. The gene calls are TRBV7-9 and TRBJ1-2; 11 bases are a match to TRBD1. The source of this sequence is a man under 40 with active or convalescent COVID-19. Sequenced input: peripheral blood. DNA for the CDR3: TGTGCCAGCAGCCAGCGGGACAGGGGGTTTGGCTACACCTTC. This encodes CASSQRDRGFGYTF. Complete variable domain (other parts from reference TRBV7-9 and TRBJ1-2): DTGVSQNPRHKITKRGQNVTFRCDPISEHNRLYWYRQTLGQGPEFLTYFQNEAQLEKSRLLSDRFSAERPKGSFSTLEIQRTEQGDSAMYLCASSQRDRGFGYTFGSGTRLTVV.